The next 13 T cell receptor beta chains were all read from a single sample in a study of CD8+ T cells in alopecia areata. Treatment of the sample: oral pan-JAK inhibitor, 5-10 mg twice daily. Isolated RNA was reverse transcribed into cDNA used as the sequencing template. The data were produced by immunoSEQ multiplex PCR, yet TCRdb's version contains in-frame clones alone and is incomplete. The table has under 200,000 clones, under 70% seen once. The sample was CD4+ T cells sorted from blood, taken at week 4, from a patient treated with tofacitinib. The receptors were gathered from a human donor with alopecia areata.

This clone has just a few counts. V is TRBV25-1 and J is TRBJ1-1; tentative D call: TRBD1 (5 bases). Germline V gene data show CDR1 as MGHDK and CDR2 as SYGVNS. CDR3 length: 13 amino acids. The ends were cut back, 7 bases at V and 4 bases at J, with 13 bases in the middle. The CDR3 here is CASTPRGFTEAFF. The CDR3 DNA reads TGTGCCAGCACCCCTCGGGGGTTCACTGAAGCTTTCTTT.

V and J are TRBV30 and TRBJ1-5; D is unresolved. V gave up 2 bases and J gave up 0 bases, with 8 bases separating them. Germline V gene data show CDR1 as GTSNPN and CDR2 as SVGIG (reference sequence). The CDR3 extends over 14 amino acids. Here the CDR3 reads CAWSIYYSNQPQHF. The CDR3 DNA reads TGTGCCTGGAGTATCTACTATAGCAATCAGCCCCAGCATTTT.

This clone has more than one count but fewer than ten. This sequence joins TRBV13 and TRBJ2-2, with D perhaps TRBD1 (6 bases). The CDR3 is 16 amino acids. Trimming removed 5 bases from V and 1 base from J, with 14 bases in between. Germline V gene data show CDR1 as PRHDT and CDR2 as FYEKMQ (reference sequence). CDR3 DNA sequence: TGTGCCAGCAGCCACGAGGGGACACGGAACACCGGGGAGCTGTTTTTT. This gives the protein CASSHEGTRNTGELFF.

This clone was picked up a small number of times. This rearrangement joins TRBV11-2 to TRBJ2-7; the match to TRBD1 covers 9 bases. V shed 5 bases, J shed 3 bases, and the junction held 5 bases outside the gene matches. Germline CDR1 and CDR2: SGHAT and FQNNGV. This CDR3 is built from 14 residues. Here the CDR3 DNA reads TGTGCCAGCAGCCGACAGGGGGAAATCTACGAGCAGTACTTC. Translation gives CASSRQGEIYEQYF.

This chain joins TRBV9 and TRBJ2-1; 7 bases are a match to TRBD1. V trimming: 2 bases; J trimming: 4 bases; junction bases outside the gene matches: 12. CDR1 and CDR2 from the germline V gene are SGDLS and YYNGEE. The CDR3 spans 17 residues. The CDR3 loop is CASSVRGDSIGYNEQFF. CDR3 sequence (DNA): TGTGCCAGCAGCGTTAGAGGGGACAGCATAGGGTACAATGAGCAGTTCTTC.

The table lists this clone with a count of one. CDR3 in amino acids: CAIRVGGGIDEQYF. CDR3 DNA: TGTGCCATCAGGGTCGGAGGGGGCATCGACGAGCAGTACTTC. The V gene is TRBV10-3, the J gene TRBJ2-7, with D maybe TRBD1 (7 bases). The V gene's germline CDR1 is ENHRY and CDR2 SYGVKD. The CDR3 sequence is 14 residues long. Trimming shortened V by 6 bases and J by 5 bases, and 17 bases separated the two germline ends.

The rearrangement links TRBV15 to TRBJ1-1; D gene unclear. Germline V gene lookup returns CDR1 LNHNV and CDR2 YYDKDF (reference sequence). The CDR3 spans 13 residues. V lost 1 base and J 14 bases, leaving 17 bases between the germline ends. This chain's CDR3 is CATSRGASAERFF. DNA for the CDR3: TGTGCCACCAGCAGAGGAGCTTCGGCAGAACGCTTCTTT.

As to this clone: Different DNA sequences within this sample yield the same CDR3. V gene TRBV5-1 combines with J gene TRBJ2-7; D is possibly TRBD1 (5 bases). The CDR3 totals 12 residues. Germline V lookup: CDR1 SGHRS, CDR2 YFSETQ. Trimming took off 0 bases at V and 5 bases at J, with 6 bases between the two ends. The CDR3 loop is CASSLGGHEQYF. CDR3 DNA: TGCGCCAGCAGCTTGGGGGGCCACGAGCAGTACTTC.

The chain links TRBV5-6 to TRBJ1-2; 7 positions match TRBD1. After removal of 4 bases from V and 4 bases from J, the junction contained 4 bases not matched to a gene. CDR3 length equals 13 residues. The germline CDR1 and CDR2 sequences are SGHDT and YYEEEE. CDR3 DNA sequence: TGTGCCAGCAGCCCGGACAGGAGCTATGGCTACACCTTC. Protein: CASSPDRSYGYTF.

V usage is TRBV25-1 and J usage is TRBJ2-2; TRBD1 matches 8 bases. This CDR3 spans 14 amino acids. V was pared by 6 bases and J by 4 bases, with 4 bases of the junction left unmatched. Germline V gene lookup returns CDR1 MGHDK and CDR2 SYGVNS. Written as DNA, the CDR3 is TGTGCCAGCAGAAGGACAGGGACCACCGGGGAGCTGTTTTTT. Translating it yields CASRRTGTTGELFF.

The chain joins TRBV5-1 to TRBJ2-2; unclear D gene. Trimming took 1 base from V and 0 from J, leaving 7 bases between them. The length of the CDR3 is 15 residues. Germline assignment: CDR1 SGHRS and CDR2 YFSETQ. The CDR3 region is CASSLTGTNTGELFF. In DNA form, the CDR3 reads TGCGCCAGCAGCTTGACGGGCACGAACACCGGGGAGCTGTTTTTT.

The genes are TRBV11-2 and TRBJ1-2; D unresolved. The CDR3 has 15 residues. V lost 1 base, J lost 4 bases, and 13 bases lay in between. Germline-derived CDR1 and CDR2 are SGHAT and FQNNGV. The CDR3 protein is CASSLVPADTYGYTF. As DNA, the CDR3 is TGTGCCAGCAGCTTAGTACCGGCCGACACCTATGGCTACACCTTC.

The gene calls are TRBV12-5 and TRBJ2-7; TRBD2 matches at 7 bases. CDR1 and CDR2 (germline): LGHNT, FRNRAP. The CDR3 covers 12 residues. The DNA of the CDR3 is TGTGCCTCACGGCGGGAGTCCTACGAGCAGTACTTC. It specifies CASRRESYEQYF.